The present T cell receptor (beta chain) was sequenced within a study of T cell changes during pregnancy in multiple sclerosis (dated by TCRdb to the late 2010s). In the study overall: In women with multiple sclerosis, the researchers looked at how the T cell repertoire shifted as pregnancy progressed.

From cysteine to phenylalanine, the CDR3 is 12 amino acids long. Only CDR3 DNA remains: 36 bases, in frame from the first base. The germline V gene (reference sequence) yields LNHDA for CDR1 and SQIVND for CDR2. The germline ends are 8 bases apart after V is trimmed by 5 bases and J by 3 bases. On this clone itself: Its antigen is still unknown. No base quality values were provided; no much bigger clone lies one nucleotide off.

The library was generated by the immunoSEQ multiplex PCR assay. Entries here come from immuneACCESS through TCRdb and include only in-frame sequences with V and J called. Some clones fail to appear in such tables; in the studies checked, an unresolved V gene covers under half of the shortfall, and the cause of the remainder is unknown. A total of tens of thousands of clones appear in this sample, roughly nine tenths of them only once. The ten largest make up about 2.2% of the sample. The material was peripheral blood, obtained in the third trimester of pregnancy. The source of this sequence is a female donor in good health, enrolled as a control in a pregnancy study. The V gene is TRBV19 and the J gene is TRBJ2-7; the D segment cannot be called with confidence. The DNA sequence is TGTGCCAGTAGTTCCAGTGGCTACGAGCAGTACTTC. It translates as CASSSSGYEQYF.